This entry concerns a single TCR beta chain. Other DNA sequences of this sample code for an identical CDR3. The sample originates from a study of shared clonotypes between healthy human individuals. Assay used: immunoSEQ multiplex PCR; TCRdb lists only in-frame clones, some missing. The top ten hold over 8.5% of the sample, which has about 230,000 clones, 50% to 80% seen once. There are 14 residues in the CDR3. V lost 0 bases and J 3 bases, leaving 7 bases between the germline ends. Germline-derived CDR1 and CDR2 are SGHNT and YYREEE (reference sequence). Sample: memory CD4+ T cells sorted from blood. Subset specified: CD45RA-negative fraction. This TCR was recovered from a man aged 25 to 40 in good health. V is TRBV5-4 and J is TRBJ2-1; D perhaps matches TRBD2 (5 bases). CDR3: CASSLGADYNEQFF. Here the CDR3 DNA reads TGTGCCAGCAGCTTGGGAGCGGACTACAATGAGCAGTTCTTC.